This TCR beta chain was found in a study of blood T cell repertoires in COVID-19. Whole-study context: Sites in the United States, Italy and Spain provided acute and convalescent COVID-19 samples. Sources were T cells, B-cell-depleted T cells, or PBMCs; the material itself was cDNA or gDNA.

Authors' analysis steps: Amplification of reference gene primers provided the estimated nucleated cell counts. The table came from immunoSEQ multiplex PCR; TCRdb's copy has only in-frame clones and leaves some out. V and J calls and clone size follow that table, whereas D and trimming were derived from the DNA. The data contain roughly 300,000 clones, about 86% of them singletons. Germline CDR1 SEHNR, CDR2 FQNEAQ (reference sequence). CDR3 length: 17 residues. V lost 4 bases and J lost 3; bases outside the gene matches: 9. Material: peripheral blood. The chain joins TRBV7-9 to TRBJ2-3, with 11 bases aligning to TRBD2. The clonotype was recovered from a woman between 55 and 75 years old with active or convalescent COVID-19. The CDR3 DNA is TGTGCCAGCAGCTCCACCTTTAGCGGGGGGGCGACAGATACGCAGTATTTT. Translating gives CASSSTFSGGATDTQYF.